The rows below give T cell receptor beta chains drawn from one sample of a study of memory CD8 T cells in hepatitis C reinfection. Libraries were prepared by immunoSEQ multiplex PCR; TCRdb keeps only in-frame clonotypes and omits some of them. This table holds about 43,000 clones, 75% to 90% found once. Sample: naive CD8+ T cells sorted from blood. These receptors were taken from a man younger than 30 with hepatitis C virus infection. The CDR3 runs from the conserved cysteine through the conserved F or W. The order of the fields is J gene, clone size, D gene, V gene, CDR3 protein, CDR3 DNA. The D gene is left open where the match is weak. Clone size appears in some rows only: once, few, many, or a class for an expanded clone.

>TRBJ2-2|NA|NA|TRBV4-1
CASSRYLNTGELFF
TGCGCCAGCAGCCGATACTTGAACACCGGGGAGCTGTTTTTT
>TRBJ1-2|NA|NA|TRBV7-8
CATSDRTNYGYTF
TGTGCCACCTCGGACAGAACTAACTATGGCTACACCTTC
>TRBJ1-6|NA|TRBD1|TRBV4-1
CASSPGQGIFSPLHF
TGCGCCAGCAGCCCTGGACAGGGAATATTTTCACCCCTCCACTTT
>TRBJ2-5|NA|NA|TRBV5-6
CASSVAGSSNQETQYF
TGTGCCAGCAGCGTCGCCGGGTCATCTAACCAAGAGACCCAGTACTTC
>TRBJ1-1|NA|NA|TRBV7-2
CASSLAYRANTEAFF
TGTGCCAGCAGCTTAGCGTACAGAGCGAACACTGAAGCTTTCTTT
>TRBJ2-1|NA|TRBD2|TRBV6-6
CASSQLAGREQFF
TGTGCCAGCAGCCAACTAGCGGGGCGTGAGCAGTTCTTC
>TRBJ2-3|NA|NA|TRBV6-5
CASSYLESGIDTQYF
TGTGCCAGCAGTTATTTGGAGTCTGGAATCGATACGCAGTATTTT
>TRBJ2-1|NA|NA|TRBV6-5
CASSLGTGREQFF
TGTGCCAGCAGTCTAGGGACGGGGAGGGAGCAGTTCTTC
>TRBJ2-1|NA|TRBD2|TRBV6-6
CASSYSASGYNEQFF
TGTGCCAGCAGTTACTCGGCTAGCGGCTACAATGAGCAGTTCTTC
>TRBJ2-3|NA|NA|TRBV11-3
CASSLGRGSGDTQYF
TGTGCCAGCAGCTTAGGGAGGGGCTCGGGAGATACGCAGTATTTT
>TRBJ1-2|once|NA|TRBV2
CASWGGRYGYTF
TGTGCCAGCTGGGGGGGACGCTATGGCTACACCTTC
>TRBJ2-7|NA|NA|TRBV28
CASSQRSFREQYF
TGTGCCAGCAGTCAGCGCTCATTTCGCGAGCAGTACTTC
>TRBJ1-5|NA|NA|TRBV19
CASSMIDGDWSNQPQHF
TGTGCCAGTAGTATGATCGACGGGGACTGGAGCAATCAGCCCCAGCATTTT
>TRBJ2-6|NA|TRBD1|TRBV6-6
CASRLTGAGANVLTF
TGTGCCAGCAGATTGACAGGGGCTGGGGCCAACGTCCTGACTTTC
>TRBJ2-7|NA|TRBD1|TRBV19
CASGQGPHEQYF
TGTGCCAGCGGACAGGGGCCCCACGAGCAGTACTTC
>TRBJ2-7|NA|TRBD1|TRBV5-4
CASSLSDREYEQYF
TGTGCCAGCAGCTTGTCGGACAGGGAATACGAGCAGTACTTC
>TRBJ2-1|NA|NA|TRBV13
CASSPGEGDSYNEQFF
TGTGCCAGCAGCCCCGGAGAGGGAGACTCCTACAATGAGCAGTTCTTC
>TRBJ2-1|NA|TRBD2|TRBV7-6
CASSFLPGLAGGHDEQFF
TGTGCCAGCAGCTTCCTACCGGGACTAGCGGGGGGGCACGATGAGCAGTTCTTC
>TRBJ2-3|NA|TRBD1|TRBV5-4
CASSPRTGVISITDTQYF
TGTGCCAGCAGCCCACGGACAGGGGTGATTTCTATCACAGATACGCAGTATTTT
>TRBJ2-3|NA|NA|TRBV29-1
CSADGDSSTDTQYF
TGCAGCGCGGACGGGGACTCTAGCACAGATACGCAGTATTTT
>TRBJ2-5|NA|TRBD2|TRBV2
CASSKEGLAEIPRGETQYF
TGTGCCAGCAGTAAGGAAGGACTAGCGGAGATCCCCCGGGGAGAGACCCAGTACTTC
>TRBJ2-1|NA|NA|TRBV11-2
CASSLVSSYNEQFF
TGTGCCAGCAGCTTAGTTAGCAGCTACAATGAGCAGTTCTTC
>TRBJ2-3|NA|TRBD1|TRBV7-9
CASSPPRGTGEDADTQYF
TGTGCCAGCAGCCCCCCCCGCGGGACAGGGGAAGACGCAGATACGCAGTATTTT
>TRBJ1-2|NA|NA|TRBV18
CASSPTVRANPNYGYTF
TGTGCCAGCTCACCGACAGTCCGGGCAAATCCCAACTATGGCTACACCTTC
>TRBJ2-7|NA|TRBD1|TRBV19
CASQPGQGPYEQYF
TGTGCCAGCCAACCGGGACAGGGGCCCTACGAGCAGTACTTC
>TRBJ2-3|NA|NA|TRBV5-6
CASSLGGDPTDTQYF
TGTGCCAGCAGCTTGGGGGGGGACCCCACAGATACGCAGTATTTT
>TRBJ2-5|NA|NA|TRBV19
CASSEVVRGAETQYF
TGTGCCAGTAGTGAAGTCGTCAGGGGGGCAGAGACCCAGTACTTC
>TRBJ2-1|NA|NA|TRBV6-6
CASTSGELGVNNEQFF
TGTGCCAGCACCTCGGGAGAGCTCGGGGTGAACAATGAGCAGTTCTTC
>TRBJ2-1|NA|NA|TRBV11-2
CASTILGQGNDEQFF
TGTGCCAGCACCATCCTGGGGCAGGGAAATGATGAGCAGTTCTTC
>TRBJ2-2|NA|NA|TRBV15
CATSMDRPNTGELFF
TGTGCCACCAGCATGGACAGACCCAACACCGGGGAGCTGTTTTTT
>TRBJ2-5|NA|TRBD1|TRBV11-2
CASSLGGTGGRETQYF
TGTGCCAGCAGCTTAGGGGGGACAGGGGGCCGTGAGACCCAGTACTTC
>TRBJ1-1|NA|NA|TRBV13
CASSSGGLRNTEAFF
TGTGCCAGCAGCTCGGGGGGCCTGAGGAACACTGAAGCTTTCTTT
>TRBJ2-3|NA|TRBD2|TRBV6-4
CASSEGLAGGPQYF
TGTGCCAGCAGTGAGGGACTAGCGGGAGGGCCGCAGTATTTT
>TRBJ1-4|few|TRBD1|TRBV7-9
CASSASTGLNEKLFF
TGTGCCAGCAGCGCGTCGACAGGGCTGAATGAAAAACTGTTTTTT
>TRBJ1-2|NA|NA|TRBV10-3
CAISDSQANYGYTF
TGTGCCATCAGTGACAGTCAGGCTAACTATGGCTACACCTTC
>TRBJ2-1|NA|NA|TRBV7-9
CASSLTVLSEQFF
TGTGCCAGCAGCTTAACAGTGCTTAGTGAGCAGTTCTTC
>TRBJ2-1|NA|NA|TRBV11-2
CASSLAGNEQFF
TGTGCCAGCAGCCTGGCAGGGAATGAGCAGTTCTTC
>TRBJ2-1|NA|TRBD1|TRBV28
CASSFQGAGGNEQFF
TGTGCCAGCAGTTTTCAGGGGGCTGGTGGCAATGAGCAGTTCTTC
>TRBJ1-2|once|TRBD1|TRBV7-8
CASSLWTGGEDGYTF
TGTGCCAGCAGCTTGTGGACAGGGGGCGAGGATGGCTACACCTTC
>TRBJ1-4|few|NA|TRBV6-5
CASSPQEGEGEKLFF
TGTGCCAGCAGCCCTCAGGAGGGGGAGGGTGAAAAACTGTTTTTT
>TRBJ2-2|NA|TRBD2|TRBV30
CAWSLAGATTGELFF
TGTGCCTGGAGTTTAGCGGGGGCCACCACCGGGGAGCTGTTTTTT
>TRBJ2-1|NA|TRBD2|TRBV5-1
CASSTGTSGIFLNEQFF
TGCGCCAGCAGCACCGGGACTAGCGGGATATTTTTGAATGAGCAGTTCTTC
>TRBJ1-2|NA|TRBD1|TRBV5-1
CASSLGTGEYGYTF
TGCGCCAGCAGCTTGGGGACAGGAGAATATGGCTACACCTTC
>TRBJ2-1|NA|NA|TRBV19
CASSIDLYNEQFF
TGTGCCAGTAGTATAGACCTTTACAATGAGCAGTTCTTC
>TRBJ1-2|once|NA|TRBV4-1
CASSQDQGLLYGYTF
TGCGCCAGCAGCCAAGACCAGGGACTTCTCTATGGCTACACCTTC
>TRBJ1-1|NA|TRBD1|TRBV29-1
CSVLTGGTEAFF
TGCAGCGTTCTAACAGGGGGAACTGAAGCTTTCTTT
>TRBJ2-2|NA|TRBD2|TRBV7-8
CATWEVAGGHAGELFF
TGTGCCACATGGGAAGTGGCGGGAGGGCACGCCGGGGAGCTGTTTTTT
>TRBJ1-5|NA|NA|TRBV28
CASSFSGVNQPQHF
TGTGCCAGCAGTTTCTCCGGGGTTAATCAGCCCCAGCATTTT